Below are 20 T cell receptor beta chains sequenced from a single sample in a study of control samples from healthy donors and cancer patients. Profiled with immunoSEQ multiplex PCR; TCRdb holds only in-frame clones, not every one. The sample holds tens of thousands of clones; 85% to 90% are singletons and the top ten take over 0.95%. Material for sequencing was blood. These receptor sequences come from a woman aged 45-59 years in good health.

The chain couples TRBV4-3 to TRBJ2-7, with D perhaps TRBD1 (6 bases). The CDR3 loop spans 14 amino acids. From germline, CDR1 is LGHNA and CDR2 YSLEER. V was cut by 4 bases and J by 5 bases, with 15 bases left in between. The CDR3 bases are TGCGCCAGCAGCCGCAGTGGGACAAATAACGAGCAGTACTTC. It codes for CASSRSGTNNEQYF.

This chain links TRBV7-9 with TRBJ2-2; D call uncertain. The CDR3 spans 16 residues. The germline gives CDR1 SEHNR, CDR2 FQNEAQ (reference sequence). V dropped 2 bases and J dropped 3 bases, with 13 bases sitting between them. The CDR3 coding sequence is TGTGCCAGCAGCTTACGGGCGTACGGCCACACCGGGGAGCTGTTTTTT. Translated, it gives CASSLRAYGHTGELFF.

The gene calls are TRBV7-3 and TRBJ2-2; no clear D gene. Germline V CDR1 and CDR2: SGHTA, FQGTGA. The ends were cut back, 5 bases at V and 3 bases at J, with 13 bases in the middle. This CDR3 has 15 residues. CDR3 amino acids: CASSPKSWYTGELFF. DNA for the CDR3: TGTGCCAGCAGCCCTAAAAGTTGGTACACCGGGGAGCTGTTTTTT.

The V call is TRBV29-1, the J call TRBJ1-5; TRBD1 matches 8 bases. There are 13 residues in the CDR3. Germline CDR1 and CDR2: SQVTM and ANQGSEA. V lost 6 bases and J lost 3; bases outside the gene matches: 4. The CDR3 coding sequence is TGCAGCGTCGGACAGGGAGACAATCAGCCCCAGCATTTT. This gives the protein CSVGQGDNQPQHF.

The CDR3 bases are TGTGCCAGCAGCCCTCGACAGCACTCCTCTGGAAACACCATATATTTT. Translated: CASSPRQHSSGNTIYF. The chain joins TRBV21-1 to TRBJ1-3; TRBD1 reflects the table's D call only, with no check against the DNA. TRBV21-1 is assigned pseudogene status. This CDR3 is built from 16 residues.

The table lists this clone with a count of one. This CDR3 is CAISPGQRQNTEAFF. For the CDR3, the DNA is TGTGCCATCAGTCCGGGACAGAGACAGAACACTGAAGCTTTCTTT. The rearrangement links TRBV10-3 to TRBJ1-1; TRBD1 aligns across 7 bases. The CDR3 has 15 amino acids. Germline CDR1 reads ENHRY; CDR2 reads SYGVKD. V lost 5 bases to trimming and J lost 1 base; unmatched junction nucleotides: 7.

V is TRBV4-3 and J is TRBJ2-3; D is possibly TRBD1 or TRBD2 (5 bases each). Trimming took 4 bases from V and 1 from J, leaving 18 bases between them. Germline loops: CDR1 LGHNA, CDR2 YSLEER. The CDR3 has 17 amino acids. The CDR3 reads CASSLWGQAGRTDTQYF. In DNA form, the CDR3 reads TGCGCCAGCAGCCTCTGGGGCCAGGCGGGTCGCACAGATACGCAGTATTTT.

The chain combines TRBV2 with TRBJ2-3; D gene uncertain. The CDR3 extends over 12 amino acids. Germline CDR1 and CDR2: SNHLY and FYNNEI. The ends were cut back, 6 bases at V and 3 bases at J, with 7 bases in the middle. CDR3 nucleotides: TGTGCCAGCAGGCAGGTGACAGATACGCAGTATTTT. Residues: CASRQVTDTQYF.

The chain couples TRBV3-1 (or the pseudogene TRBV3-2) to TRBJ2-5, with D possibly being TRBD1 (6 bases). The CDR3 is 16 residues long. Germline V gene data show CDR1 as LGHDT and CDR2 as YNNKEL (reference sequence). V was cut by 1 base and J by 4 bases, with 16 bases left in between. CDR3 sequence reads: CASSQGTEATSETQYF. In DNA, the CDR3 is TGTGCCAGCAGCCAAGGGACAGAGGCTACGTCAGAGACCCAGTACTTC.

In DNA, the CDR3 is TGCAGTGTCCCGGGACTAGCGACCAATGAGCAGTTCTTC. It encodes CSVPGLATNEQFF. V gene TRBV29-1 combines with J gene TRBJ2-1, with 10 nucleotides matching TRBD2. The CDR3 length is 13 residues. Germline CDR1 and CDR2: SQVTM and ANQGSEA.

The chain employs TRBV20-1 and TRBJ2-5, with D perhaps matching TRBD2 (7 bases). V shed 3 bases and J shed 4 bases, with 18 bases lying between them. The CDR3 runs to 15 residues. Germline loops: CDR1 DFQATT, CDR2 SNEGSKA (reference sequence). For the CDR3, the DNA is TGCAGTGCTAGTGGGAGAGGGGAGGGGGGAGAGACCCAGTACTTC. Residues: CSASGRGEGGETQYF.

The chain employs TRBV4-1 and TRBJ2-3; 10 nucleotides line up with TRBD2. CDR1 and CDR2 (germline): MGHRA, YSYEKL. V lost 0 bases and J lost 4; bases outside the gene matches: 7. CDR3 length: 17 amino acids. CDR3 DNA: TGCGCCAGCAGCCAAGATGGAGCGGGAGGGGGGGCAGATACGCAGTATTTT. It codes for CASSQDGAGGGADTQYF.

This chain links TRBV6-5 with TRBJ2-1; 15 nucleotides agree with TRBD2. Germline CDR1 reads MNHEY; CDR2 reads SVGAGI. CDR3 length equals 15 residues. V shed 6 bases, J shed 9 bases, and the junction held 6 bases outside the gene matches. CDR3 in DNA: TGTGCCAGCAGGAGGACTAGCGGGAGGGCCATTGAGCAGTTCTTC. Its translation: CASRRTSGRAIEQFF.

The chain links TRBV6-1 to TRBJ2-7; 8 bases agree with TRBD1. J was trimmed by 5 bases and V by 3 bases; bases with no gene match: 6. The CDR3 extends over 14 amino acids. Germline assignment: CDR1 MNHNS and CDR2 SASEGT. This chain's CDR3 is CASSEDRVLDEQYF. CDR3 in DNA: TGTGCCAGCAGTGAGGACAGGGTATTGGACGAGCAGTACTTC.

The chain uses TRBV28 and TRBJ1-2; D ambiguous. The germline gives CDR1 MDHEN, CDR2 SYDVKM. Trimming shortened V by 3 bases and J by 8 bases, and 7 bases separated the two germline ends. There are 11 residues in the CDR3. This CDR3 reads CASSFLWGYTF. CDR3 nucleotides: TGTGCCAGCAGTTTTTTATGGGGCTACACCTTC.

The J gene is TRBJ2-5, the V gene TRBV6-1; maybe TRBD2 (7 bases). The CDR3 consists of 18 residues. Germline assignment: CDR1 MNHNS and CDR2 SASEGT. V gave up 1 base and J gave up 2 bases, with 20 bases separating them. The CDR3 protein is CASSEGWGGGPRQETQYF. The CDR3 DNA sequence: TGTGCCAGCAGTGAAGGATGGGGCGGGGGCCCAAGGCAAGAGACCCAGTACTTC.

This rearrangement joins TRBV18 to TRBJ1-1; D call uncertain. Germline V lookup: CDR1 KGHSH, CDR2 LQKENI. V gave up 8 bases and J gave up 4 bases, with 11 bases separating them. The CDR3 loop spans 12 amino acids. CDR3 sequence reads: CASTFSGTEAFF. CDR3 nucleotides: TGTGCCAGCACCTTTAGCGGCACTGAAGCTTTCTTT.

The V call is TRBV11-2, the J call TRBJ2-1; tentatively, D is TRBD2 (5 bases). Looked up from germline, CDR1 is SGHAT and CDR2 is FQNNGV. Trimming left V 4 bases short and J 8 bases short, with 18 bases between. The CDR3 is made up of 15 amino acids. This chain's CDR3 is CASSSEHGIRHEQFF. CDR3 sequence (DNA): TGTGCCAGCAGCTCGGAACACGGGATTCGGCATGAGCAGTTCTTC.

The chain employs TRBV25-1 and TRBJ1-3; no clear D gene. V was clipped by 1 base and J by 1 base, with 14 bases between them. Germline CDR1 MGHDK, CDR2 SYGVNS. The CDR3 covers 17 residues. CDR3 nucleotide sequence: TGTGCCAGCAGTGAATTTTCGAGGGTGCAGTCTGGAAACACCATATATTTT. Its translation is CASSEFSRVQSGNTIYF. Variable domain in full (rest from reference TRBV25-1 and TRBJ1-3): EADIYQTPRYLVIGTGKKITLECSQTMGHDKMYWYQQDPGMELHLIHYSYGVNSTEKGDLSSESTVSRIRTEHFPLTLESARPSHTSQYLCASSEFSRVQSGNTIYFGEGSWLTVV.

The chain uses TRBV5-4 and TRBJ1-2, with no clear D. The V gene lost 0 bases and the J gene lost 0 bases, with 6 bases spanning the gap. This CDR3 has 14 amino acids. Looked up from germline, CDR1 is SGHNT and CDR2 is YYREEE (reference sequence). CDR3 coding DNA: TGTGCCAGCAGCTTGGTAGGAGCTAACTATGGCTACACCTTC. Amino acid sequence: CASSLVGANYGYTF.